Following are 5 T cell receptor beta chains from one sample sequenced in a study of cytotoxic CD8 clonotypes in ibrutinib-treated CLL. Clones were sequenced by immunoSEQ multiplex PCR, and TCRdb holds only the in-frame ones, with some missing. The sample has fewer than 400,000 clones; 67% are singletons. This specimen was PBMCs, taken after 36 months of ibrutinib treatment. The receptor set was obtained from a human donor with chronic lymphocytic leukemia.

This clone was detected only a few times. The V and J genes are TRBV28 and TRBJ2-7; D assignment may be TRBD1 or TRBD2 (5 bases each). Germline CDR1 MDHEN, CDR2 SYDVKM. The CDR3 is 14 residues long. Trimming stripped 6 bases from V and 2 bases from J, with 14 bases between. This chain's CDR3 is CASSPGTLAYEQYF. In nucleotides, the CDR3 is TGTGCCAGCAGCCCCGGGACGCTCGCCTACGAGCAGTACTTC.

There are a few counts of this clone. The genes are TRBV5-1 and TRBJ2-1; the match to TRBD2 covers 8 bases. The trim removed 4 bases at V and 7 bases at J, leaving 10 bases unmatched. This CDR3 comprises 15 residues. CDR1 and CDR2 from the germline V gene are SGHRS and YFSETQ. Here the CDR3 reads CASSVGLAGLNEQFF. CDR3 in DNA: TGCGCCAGCAGCGTTGGGCTAGCGGGTTTGAATGAGCAGTTCTTC.

The chain has TRBV29-1 and TRBJ2-3; maybe TRBD2 (6 bases). Per germline, CDR1 SQVTM and CDR2 ANQGSEA. The CDR3 is 15 amino acids. Trimming removed 5 bases from V and 0 bases from J, with 15 bases in between. In DNA form, the CDR3 reads TGCAGCGTTAGCCCCCCAGGGACTAGCACAGATACGCAGTATTTT. As protein: CSVSPPGTSTDTQYF.

The J gene is TRBJ2-5, the V gene TRBV12-5, with D perhaps matching TRBD1 (6 bases). There are 16 residues in the CDR3. Trimming pared 1 base from V and 5 bases from J, leaving 17 bases between. From germline, CDR1 is LGHNT and CDR2 FRNRAP. CDR3 coding DNA: TGTGCTAGTGGTTTGGATCAGACAGGACCACGGGAGACCCAGTACTTC. Residues: CASGLDQTGPRETQYF.

This chain joins TRBV7-8 and TRBJ1-2; a possible D gene is TRBD1 (6 bases). The V and J ends lost 6 bases and 4 bases respectively, with 12 bases between them. The CDR3 runs to 13 residues. Germline V gene lookup returns CDR1 SGHVS and CDR2 FQNEAQ. The CDR3 coding sequence is TGTGCCAGCAGACCTACAGGGAGCTATGGCTACACCTTC. It codes for CASRPTGSYGYTF. The full variable domain, its missing parts supplied by reference TRBV7-8 and TRBJ1-2, is GAGVSQSPRYKVAKRGQDVALRCDPISGHVSLFWYQQALGQGPEFLTYFQNEAQLDKSGLPSDRFFAERPEGSVSTLKIQRTQQEDSAVYLCASRPTGSYGYTFGSGTRLTVV.